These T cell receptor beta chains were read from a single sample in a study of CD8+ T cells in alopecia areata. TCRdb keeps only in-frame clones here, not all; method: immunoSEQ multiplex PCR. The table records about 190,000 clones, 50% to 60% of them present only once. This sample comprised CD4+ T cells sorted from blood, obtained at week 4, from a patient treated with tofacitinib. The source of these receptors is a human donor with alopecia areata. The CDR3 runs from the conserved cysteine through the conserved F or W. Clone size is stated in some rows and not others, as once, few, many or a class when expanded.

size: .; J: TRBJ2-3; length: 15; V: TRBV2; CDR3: CASTQMGTSVDTQYF
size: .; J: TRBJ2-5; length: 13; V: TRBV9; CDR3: CASSLGLRGTQYF
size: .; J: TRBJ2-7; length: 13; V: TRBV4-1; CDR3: CASSQEIDRQVNF
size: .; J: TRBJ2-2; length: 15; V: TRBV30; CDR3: CAWSLRDRDTGELFF
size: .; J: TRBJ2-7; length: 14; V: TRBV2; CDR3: CASSAGRGGYEQYF
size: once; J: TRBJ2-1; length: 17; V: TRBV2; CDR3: CASSEAYSLKSYNEQFF
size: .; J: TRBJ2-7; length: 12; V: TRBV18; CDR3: CASSPGFYEQYF
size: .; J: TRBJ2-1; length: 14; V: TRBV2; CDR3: CASSGAVTYNEQFF
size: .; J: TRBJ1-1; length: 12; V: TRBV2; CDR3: CASSVAPRGAFF
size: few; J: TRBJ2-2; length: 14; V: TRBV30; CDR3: CAWRGGAGTGELFF
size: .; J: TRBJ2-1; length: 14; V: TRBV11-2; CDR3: CASSLFLGGDEQFF
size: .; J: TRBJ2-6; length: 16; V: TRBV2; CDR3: CASLWDNYSGANVLTF
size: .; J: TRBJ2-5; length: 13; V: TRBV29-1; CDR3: CSHLRQVQETQYF
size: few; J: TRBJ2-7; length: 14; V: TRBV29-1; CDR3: CSAGGRTGPYEQYF
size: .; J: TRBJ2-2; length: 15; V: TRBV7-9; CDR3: CASSSSDTFTGELFF
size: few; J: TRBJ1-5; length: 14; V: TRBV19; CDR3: CASMAGGNNQPQHF
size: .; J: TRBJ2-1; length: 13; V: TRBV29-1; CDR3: CSAEGVSYNEQFF
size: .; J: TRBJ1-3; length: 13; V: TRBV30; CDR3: CAWGRASGNTIYF
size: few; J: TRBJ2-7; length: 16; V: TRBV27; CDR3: CASSVLRQGGPYEQYF
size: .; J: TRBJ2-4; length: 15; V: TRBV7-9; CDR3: CASSLGRLAKNIQYF
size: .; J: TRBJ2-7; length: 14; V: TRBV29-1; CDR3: CSFSTTSSTYEQYF
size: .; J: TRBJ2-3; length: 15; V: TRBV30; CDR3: CAWSNERSSTDTQYF
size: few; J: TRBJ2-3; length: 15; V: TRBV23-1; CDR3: CASSQSGASTDTQYF
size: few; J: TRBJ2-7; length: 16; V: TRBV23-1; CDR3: CASSQSGQDVTYEQYF
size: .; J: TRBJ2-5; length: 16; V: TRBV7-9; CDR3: CASSLAGLSGSETQYF
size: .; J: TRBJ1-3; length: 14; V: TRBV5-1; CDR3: CASSLDTAGNTIYF
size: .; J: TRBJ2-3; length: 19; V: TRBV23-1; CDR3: CASSQSNGGGESLTDTQYF
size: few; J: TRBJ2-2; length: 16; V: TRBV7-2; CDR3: CASSLAISGSVGELFF
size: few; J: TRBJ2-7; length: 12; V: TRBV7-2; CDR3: CASSKDGYEQYF
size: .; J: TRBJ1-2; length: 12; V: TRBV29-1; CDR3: CSDDLRGVGYTF
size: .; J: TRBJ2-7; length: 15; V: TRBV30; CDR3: CAWRDRQGPSYEQYF
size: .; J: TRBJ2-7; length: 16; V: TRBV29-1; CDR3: CSVISGLQSVTYEQYF
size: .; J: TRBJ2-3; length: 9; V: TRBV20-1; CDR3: CSALGFRNF
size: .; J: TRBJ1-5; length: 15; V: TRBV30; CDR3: CAWSVGGYSNQPQHF
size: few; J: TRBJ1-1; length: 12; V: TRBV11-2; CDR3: CASSISTREAFF
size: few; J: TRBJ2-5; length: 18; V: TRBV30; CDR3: CAWSVRDSLGGSQETQYF
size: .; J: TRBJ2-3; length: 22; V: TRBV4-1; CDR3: CASSQDLFTTALRGGFTDTQYF
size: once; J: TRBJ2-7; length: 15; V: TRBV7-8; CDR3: CASSQMGQVLYEQYF
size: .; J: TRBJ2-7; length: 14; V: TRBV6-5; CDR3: CASSYAPGYYEQYF
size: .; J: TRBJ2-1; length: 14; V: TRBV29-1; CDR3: CSVLPGLINNEQFF
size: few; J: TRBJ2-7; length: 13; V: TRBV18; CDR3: CASSPSLGYEQYF
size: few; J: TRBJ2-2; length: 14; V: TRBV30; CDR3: CAWSVKGFPGELFF
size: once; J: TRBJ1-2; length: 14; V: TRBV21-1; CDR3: CASTWSTANYGYTF
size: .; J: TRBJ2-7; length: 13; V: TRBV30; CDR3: CAWWDGSSYEQYF
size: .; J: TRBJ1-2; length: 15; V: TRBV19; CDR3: CASSLLRGGDYGYTF
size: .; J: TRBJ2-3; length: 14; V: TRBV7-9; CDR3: CASSPPLAAQTQYF
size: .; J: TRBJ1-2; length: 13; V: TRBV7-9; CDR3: CASSPGQEYGYTF
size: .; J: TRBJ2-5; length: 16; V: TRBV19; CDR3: CASSISGRPGRETQYF
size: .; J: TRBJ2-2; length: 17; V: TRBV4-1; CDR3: CASSPRTVRERIGELFF
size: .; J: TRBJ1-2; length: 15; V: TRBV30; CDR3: CAWSSLQGWLDGYTF
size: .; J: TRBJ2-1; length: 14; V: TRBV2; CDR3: CASMGVLAVNEQFF
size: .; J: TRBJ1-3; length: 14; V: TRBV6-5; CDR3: CASRATSSGNTIYF
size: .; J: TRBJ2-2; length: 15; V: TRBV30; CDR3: CAWGARDRGVGELFF
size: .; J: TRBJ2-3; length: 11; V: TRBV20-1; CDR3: CSASGLDTQYF
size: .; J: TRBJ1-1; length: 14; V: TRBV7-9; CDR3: CASSLSPGGTEAFF
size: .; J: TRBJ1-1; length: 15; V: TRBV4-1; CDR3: CASSQGRSRDQQAFF
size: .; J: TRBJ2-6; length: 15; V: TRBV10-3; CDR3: CAIRQGTSGANVLTF
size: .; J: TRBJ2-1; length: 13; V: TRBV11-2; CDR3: CASRYAGNNEQFF